This TCR beta chain was sequenced during a study of T cell responses to AZD1222 COVID-19 vaccine. General study findings and limits: With dominance at 160-218 and 743-854, vaccine-associated CD4 TCRs spanned spike. Most donors were white British and more were female, and clonal diversity was possibly underestimated. Variant regions that are unmutated are reportedly the target of nearly half of spike-specific TCRs.

As for this clone: What it binds is unknown.

Germline V gene data show CDR1 as PRHDT and CDR2 as FYEKMQ (reference sequence). V lost 8 bases to trimming and J lost 1 base; unmatched junction nucleotides: 6. There are 14 residues in the CDR3. Assay: immunoSEQ multiplex PCR; the TCRdb copy retains only in-frame clones and omits some. The data contain 55,000 to 85,000 clones, roughly 89% of them singletons. This TCR came from an adult in good health. Sequencing was performed on peripheral blood, taken on day 0 of AZD1222 vaccination. This chain connects TRBV13 to TRBJ1-1, with 8 bases aligning to TRBD1. The CDR3 nucleotides are TGTGCCAGCCGACGGGGGACAGGGAACACTGAAGCTTTCTTT. It encodes CASRRGTGNTEAFF.